The sequence of this T cell receptor beta chain was determined in a study of blood T cell repertoires in COVID-19. The ends lost 5 bases at V and 4 bases at J; junction bases unmatched: 15. The CDR3 runs 17 residues. In germline, CDR1 is LGHDT, CDR2 YNNKEL (reference sequence). Per the original data handling: Reference gene primers were amplified, and this amplification served to estimate nucleated cell counts. Assay: immunoSEQ multiplex PCR; the TCRdb copy retains only in-frame clones and omits some. V, J and clone size are those of that table, while D and trimming were read from the DNA. Among around 74,000 clones listed, around nine tenths were seen once.

The sequence derives from a man younger than 45 with acute or convalescent COVID-19. The gene calls are TRBV3-1 (or the pseudogene TRBV3-2) and TRBJ1-2; TRBD1 aligns across 8 bases. Sequencing used peripheral blood. In DNA form, the CDR3 reads TGTGCCAGCAGCTCCAAGGCCGGGACAGGAAGGTTCTATGGCTACACCTTC. This sequence encodes CASSSKAGTGRFYGYTF.